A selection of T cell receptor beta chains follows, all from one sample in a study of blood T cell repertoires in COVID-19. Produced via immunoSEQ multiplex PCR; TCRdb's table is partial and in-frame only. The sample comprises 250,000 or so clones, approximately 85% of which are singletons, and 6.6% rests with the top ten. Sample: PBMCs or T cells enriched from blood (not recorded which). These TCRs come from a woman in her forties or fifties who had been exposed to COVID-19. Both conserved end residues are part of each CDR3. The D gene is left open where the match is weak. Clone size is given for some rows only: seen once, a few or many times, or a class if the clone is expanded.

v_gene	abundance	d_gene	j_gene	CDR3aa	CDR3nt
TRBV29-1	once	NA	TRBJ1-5	CSVPRARQGSNQPQHF	TGCAGCGTACCCCGCGCCCGGCAGGGCAGCAATCAGCCCCAGCATTTT
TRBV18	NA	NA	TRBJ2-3	CASSPGGDTQYF	TGTGCCAGCTCACCAGGGGGCGATACGCAGTATTTT
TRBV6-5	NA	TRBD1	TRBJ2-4	CASSLTGDIQYF	TGTGCCAGCAGCCTAACAGGGGACATTCAGTACTTC
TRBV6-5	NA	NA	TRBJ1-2	CASSYSGNTNGYTF	TGTGCCAGCAGTTACAGCGGGAATACGAATGGCTACACCTTC
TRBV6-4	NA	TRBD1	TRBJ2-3	CASSSGTGADTQYF	TGTGCCAGCAGCTCCGGGACAGGGGCAGATACGCAGTATTTT
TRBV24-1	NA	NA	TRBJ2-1	CATSAGGGPGNEQFF	TGTGCCACCAGTGCCGGTGGAGGGCCCGGCAATGAGCAGTTCTTC
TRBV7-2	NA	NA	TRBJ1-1	CASSLKGSPKAFF	TGTGCCAGCAGCTTAAAGGGGTCGCCCAAAGCTTTCTTT
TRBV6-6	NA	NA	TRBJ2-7	CASYRGGTGTYEQYF	TGTGCCAGCTACCGGGGGGGGACAGGGACCTACGAGCAGTACTTC
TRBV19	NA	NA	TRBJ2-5	CASSPVWGEGTQYF	TGTGCCAGTAGCCCCGTGTGGGGAGAGGGGACCCAGTACTTC
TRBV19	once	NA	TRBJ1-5	CASSIDPDTQFQPQHF	TGTGCCAGTAGTATAGATCCGGACACCCAGTTCCAGCCCCAGCATTTT